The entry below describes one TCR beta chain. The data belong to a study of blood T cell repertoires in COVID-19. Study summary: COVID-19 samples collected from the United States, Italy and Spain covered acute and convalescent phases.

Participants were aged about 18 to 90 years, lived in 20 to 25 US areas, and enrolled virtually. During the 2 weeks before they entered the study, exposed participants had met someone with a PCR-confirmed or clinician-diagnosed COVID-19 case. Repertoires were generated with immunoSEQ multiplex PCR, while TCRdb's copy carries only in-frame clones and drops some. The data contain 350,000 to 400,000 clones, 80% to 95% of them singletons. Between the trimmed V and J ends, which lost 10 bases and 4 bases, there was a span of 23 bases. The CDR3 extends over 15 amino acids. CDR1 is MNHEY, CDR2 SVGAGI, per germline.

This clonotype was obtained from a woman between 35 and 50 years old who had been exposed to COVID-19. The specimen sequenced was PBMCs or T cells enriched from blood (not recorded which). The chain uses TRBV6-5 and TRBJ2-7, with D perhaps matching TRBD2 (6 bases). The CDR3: CATGERVLKGYEQYF. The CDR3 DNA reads TGTGCCACGGGGGAGCGGGTCCTTAAAGGGTACGAGCAGTACTTC.